Shown below are 14 T cell receptor beta chains from a single sample sequenced in a study of cytomegalovirus exposure and HLA in healthy donors. PCR employed 60 Vbeta and 13 Jbeta primers. Some clones are missing from TCRdb's copy, which holds only in-frame ones; the method was immunoSEQ multiplex PCR. The table includes about 130,000 clones, roughly three quarters detected once. The material sequenced was PBMCs. The receptors derive from a man aged 30 to 39 in good health and CMV-seronegative.

This chain joins TRBV30 and TRBJ1-3; 8 bases align to TRBD1. Germline CDR1 is GTSNPN and CDR2 is SVGIG (reference sequence). CDR3 length: 16 amino acids. Trimming at V came to 6 bases and at J to 0 bases, leaving 10 bases not matched to a gene. The CDR3 spells CACASYGQGSGNTIYF. CDR3 in DNA: TGTGCCTGCGCGTCCTACGGACAGGGCTCTGGAAACACCATATATTTT. The full variable domain, completed using reference TRBV30 and TRBJ1-3, is SQTIHQWPATLVQPVGSPLSLECTVEGTSNPNLYWYRQAAGRGLQLLFYSVGIGQISSEVPQNLSASRPQDRQFILSSKKLLLSDSGFYLCACASYGQGSGNTIYFGEGSWLTVV.

The genes are TRBV7-2 and TRBJ1-1; possible D gene TRBD1, 6 bases. Trimming took off 5 bases at V and 6 bases at J, with 10 bases between the two ends. CDR1 and CDR2 from the germline V gene are SGHTA and FQGNSA. The CDR3 consists of 12 residues. The CDR3 nucleotides are TGTGCCAGCAGCCGACAGGCCCCTGAAGCTTTCTTT. Residues: CASSRQAPEAFF.

V gene TRBV7-9 combines with J gene TRBJ1-1, with no clear D. The CDR3 runs to 14 residues. Germline loops: CDR1 SEHNR, CDR2 FQNEAQ (reference sequence). Trimming pared 3 bases from V and 4 bases from J, leaving 12 bases between. The CDR3 bases are TGTGCCAGCAGCTTTCTTGTCGGAGGCACTGAAGCTTTCTTT. Amino acids: CASSFLVGGTEAFF.

This chain uses TRBV10-3 with TRBJ2-6, with a tentative D call TRBD1 (5 bases). V lost 0 bases and J 0 bases, leaving 12 bases between the germline ends. Germline CDR1 ENHRY, CDR2 SYGVKD. The CDR3 length is 18 residues. The CDR3 protein is CAISESGPQSSGANVLTF. The CDR3 DNA follows: TGTGCCATCAGTGAGTCGGGGCCCCAGAGCTCTGGGGCCAACGTCCTGACTTTC.

The chain carries TRBV28 and TRBJ2-3, with 12 bases fitting TRBD2. Looked up from germline, CDR1 is MDHEN and CDR2 is SYDVKM. Trimming at V came to 5 bases and at J to 0 bases, leaving 9 bases not matched to a gene. This CDR3 comprises 18 residues. CDR3 in DNA: TGTGCCAGCAGTATACTAGCGGGAGGAGTAGGGAGCACAGATACGCAGTATTTT. It translates to CASSILAGGVGSTDTQYF.

V and J are TRBV5-4 and TRBJ1-4; 8 nucleotides line up with TRBD1. The CDR3 has 14 residues. Trimming removed 3 bases from V and 3 bases from J; junction bases left unmatched: 1. Germline CDR1 SGHNT, CDR2 YYREEE (reference sequence). CDR3 sequence: CASSSDRANEKLFF. The CDR3 DNA sequence: TGTGCCAGCAGCTCGGACAGGGCTAATGAAAAACTGTTTTTT.

The V call is TRBV28, the J call TRBJ1-5; unclear D gene. The CDR3 is 15 residues long. The germline CDR1 and CDR2 sequences are MDHEN and SYDVKM. V lost 2 bases and J 0 bases, leaving 8 bases between the germline ends. CDR3 in amino acids: CASSLPRHSNQPQHF. CDR3 nucleotides: TGTGCCAGCAGTTTACCCAGACATAGCAATCAGCCCCAGCATTTT.

The chain combines TRBV7-2 with TRBJ2-5, with D possibly matching TRBD2 (6 bases). There are 13 residues in the CDR3. Germline V gives CDR1 SGHTA, CDR2 FQGNSA. V dropped 5 bases and J dropped 11 bases, with 18 bases sitting between them. CDR3 residues: CASSRGVPREQYF. In nucleotides, the CDR3 is TGTGCCAGCAGCCGAGGGGTGCCACGGGAGCAGTACTTC.

The chain uses TRBV19 and TRBJ2-4, with 9 bases fitting TRBD1. CDR3 length: 13 amino acids. Germline CDR1 is LNHDA and CDR2 is SQIVND (reference sequence). The V and J ends lost 7 bases and 5 bases, in that order; junction bases with no gene match: 3. CDR3 coding DNA: TGTGCCAGTATTAGGACAGGGGAAAACATTCAGTACTTC. This translates into CASIRTGENIQYF.

The chain links TRBV19 to TRBJ2-2; 12 nucleotides match TRBD2. After removal of 5 bases from V and 9 bases from J, the junction contained 7 bases not matched to a gene. Germline V gives CDR1 LNHDA, CDR2 SQIVND (reference sequence). The length of the CDR3 is 15 residues. The CDR3 here is CASSLAGGMIRELFF. The CDR3 region has the DNA TGTGCCAGTAGTCTAGCGGGAGGGATGATCCGGGAGCTGTTTTTT.

The chain links TRBV27 to TRBJ2-1; 8 positions match TRBD2. The CDR3 has 14 amino acids. V lost 7 bases, J lost 8 bases, and 10 bases stayed unmatched. The germline V gene has CDR1 MNHEY and CDR2 SMNVEV (reference sequence). The CDR3 loop reads CASTSPLAGDEQFF. CDR3 coding DNA: TGTGCCAGCACCTCCCCCCTAGCGGGTGATGAGCAGTTCTTC.

The CDR3 sequence: CAISGQGERNTEAFF. CDR3 DNA sequence: TGTGCCATCAGCGGACAGGGTGAGCGAAACACTGAAGCTTTCTTT. The chain has TRBV10-3 and TRBJ1-1, with TRBD1 identical over 8 bases. After removal of 6 bases from V and 2 bases from J, the junction contained 8 bases not matched to a gene. Germline V lookup: CDR1 ENHRY, CDR2 SYGVKD. This CDR3 has 15 amino acids.

This sequence joins TRBV6-5 and TRBJ2-5; 12 bases line up with TRBD1. J was trimmed by 4 bases and V by 0 bases; bases with no gene match: 3. This CDR3 is 16 amino acids long. Germline-derived CDR1 and CDR2 are MNHEY and SVGAGI. The CDR3 DNA reads TGTGCCAGCAGTTACTCGGGGACAGGGGGCGCAGAGACCCAGTACTTC. This sequence encodes CASSYSGTGGAETQYF.

The chain couples TRBV5-1 to TRBJ2-1; D is unresolved. The germline gives CDR1 SGHRS, CDR2 YFSETQ. The CDR3 contains 18 residues. Trimming stripped 1 base from V and 0 bases from J, with 17 bases between. This CDR3 is CASSLTSRGRFSYNEQFF. The CDR3 DNA reads as TGCGCCAGCAGCTTGACCTCCCGAGGAAGATTCTCCTACAATGAGCAGTTCTTC. Full variable domain (remainder filled in from reference TRBV5-1 and TRBJ2-1): KAGVTQTPRYLIKTRGQQVTLSCSPISGHRSVSWYQQTPGQGLQFLFEYFSETQRNKGNFPGRFSGRQFSNSRSEMNVSTLELGDSALYLCASSLTSRGRFSYNEQFFGPGTRLTVL.